This note documents a single T cell receptor beta chain sequence. What antigen it recognizes has not been identified. Base-call qualities are not available, and no considerably larger clone is one nucleotide away. In the first month after transplant, blood samples were collected up to 4 times, and after that at least monthly when available. The record originates from a study of graft-versus-host responses after intestinal transplantation (dated by TCRdb to the early 2020s). Turning to the overall study: Multivisceral, liver-intestinal, or isolated intestinal transplants were received by the recipients. Anti-thymocyte globulin induction was given to all recipients, followed by maintenance tacrolimus and steroids for roughly 3 years. After intestinal transplantation, graft-versus-host and host-versus-graft alloreactive T cell clones in the graft, circulation and bone marrow were tracked using bulk TCR-beta CDR3 sequencing. Alloreactive clones were identified by sequencing pre-transplant mixed lymphocyte reaction products and comparing them with unstimulated pre-transplant donor and recipient T cells. The cohort enrolled about two dozen intestinal transplant recipients, one of whom was a retransplant, and 3 patients without pretransplant specimens were excluded. A peak of at least 4% donor T cells among recipient peripheral blood mononuclear cells was the definition used for donor T cell macrochimerism. Rather than being sequenced by the commercial service, samples from three later patients were sequenced in-house on an Illumina MiSeq and processed with MiXCR.

Summary of the overall study and its limitations: High GvH to HvG T cell clonal ratios were observed in the allografts of patients with donor T cell macrochimerism. GvH clones were detected in recipient bone marrow, and some of these GvH clones were observed earlier in ileal mucosa or blood, consistent with an intestinal mucosal origin. Early after transplant, peak levels of circulating GvH clones were associated with declines in HvG clones. The relatively low number and heterogeneity of intestinal transplant patients limited the conclusions.

The CDR3 contains 17 residues, cysteine and phenylalanine counted. Only CDR3 DNA remains: 51 bases, in frame from the first base. Library generation was performed with the immunoSEQ multiplex PCR assay. High-throughput TCR-beta CDR3 sequencing of genomic DNA from most patients was performed by Adaptive Biotechnologies. The original methods were these. TCR sequencing data were retrieved from Adaptive's ImmunoSEQ software for some 19 patients, whereas a few other patients were processed with MiXCR and VDJtools. CDR3 nucleotide sequences shared between donor and recipient were removed because the origin of such sequences could not be assigned. To be classed as alloreactive, a clone needed at least 2-fold expansion over unstimulated cells and a minimum CFSE-low frequency of 0.002% (template counts) or 0.001% (read counts). Mappable clones were those detected in sequenced pre-transplant spleen, lymph node, or MLR CFSE-low populations of the donor or recipient. The cumulative frequency of alloreactive clones was calculated as a percentage of all sequences, weighted by copy number. TCRdb carries this immuneACCESS record with in-frame sequences only. Its versions omit some clonotypes, under half of them owing to an unresolved V gene in the studies checked, with the rest unexplained. V and J calls and clone size are given by that table; D and trimming were obtained from the DNA. This sample lists around 20,000 clones; about four fifths were detected once. The ten largest make up 1.9% of the sample.

Recombination joined TRBV21-1 with TRBJ2-1; the table's D gene call, TRBD2, was not cross checked with the DNA. TRBV21-1 corresponds to a pseudogene. The sample consisted of PBMCs, taken 14 days after transplant. The clonotype comes from a human patient who received an intestinal transplant, so some T cells may come from the graft donor. The nucleotide sequence reads TGTGCCAGCAGCAAAGAGATTGAGACTAGCGGGAGTCAGGAGCAGTTCTTC. This translates into CASSKEIETSGSQEQFF.